Listed below are T cell receptor beta chains from one sample, sequenced in a study of T cells in Graves' hyperthyroidism and ophthalmopathy. TCRdb used MiXCR to reprocess the multiplex PCR reads, holding one entry per CDR3 protein. The repertoire holds 400,000 to 600,000 distinct CDR3 sequences, with 16% as singletons. The sequencing sample was made of blood. The receptor source for this set is a woman aged 25 to 39 with Graves' ophthalmopathy. Both conserved end residues are part of each CDR3. The D gene is left open where the match is weak. The size entry is marked missing in some rows and otherwise reads once, few, many or a size class.

many | - | TRBJ2-7 | TRBV6-2/TRBV6-3 | CASTPRGAYEQYF | TGTGCCAGCACTCCTAGAGGGGCTTACGAGCAGTACTTC
many | TRBD2 | TRBJ2-1 | TRBV11-1 | CASSPATSGPDEQFF | TGTGCCAGCAGCCCGGCAACTAGCGGGCCGGATGAGCAGTTCTTC
few | - | TRBJ2-3 | TRBV20-1 | CSAKDPHTQYF | TGCAGTGCTAAGGATCCTCATACGCAGTATTTT
few | - | TRBJ2-2 | TRBV7-9 | CASSSSSGDTGELFF | TGTGCCAGCAGCTCCTCGTCAGGGGACACCGGGGAGCTGTTTTTT
- | TRBD2 | TRBJ2-3 | TRBV6-2/TRBV6-3 | CASRIAGASTDTQYF | TGTGCCAGCAGGATAGCGGGGGCTAGCACAGATACGCAGTATTTT
- | - | TRBJ2-4 | TRBV7-9 | CASSTRQEINIQYF | TGTGCCAGCAGCACAAGACAGGAGATAAACATTCAGTACTTC
- | TRBD2 | TRBJ2-1 | TRBV7-2 | CASSLAGTSGSYNEQFF | TGTGCCAGCAGCTTAGCAGGGACTAGCGGGAGTTACAATGAGCAGTTCTTC
- | - | TRBJ1-2 | TRBV24-1 | CATSDAAVSGGDYGYTF | TGTGCCACCAGTGATGCCGCAGTATCCGGGGGCGACTATGGCTACACCTTC
many | - | TRBJ1-1 | TRBV4-3 | CASSPSMGSTEAFF | TGCGCCAGCAGTCCATCGATGGGCAGCACTGAAGCTTTCTTT
- | - | TRBJ2-2 | TRBV6-5 | CASSYSTAPGELFF | TGTGCCAGCAGTTACTCGACTGCCCCCGGGGAGCTGTTTTTT
few | - | TRBJ1-1 | TRBV5-4 | CASSLAGGANTEAFF | TGTGCCAGCAGCTTGGCGGGTGGGGCGAACACTGAAGCTTTCTTT
many | - | TRBJ1-1 | TRBV20-1 | CSAPLIFVNTEAFF | TGCAGTGCTCCGCTCATCTTCGTCAACACTGAAGCTTTCTTT
many | - | TRBJ1-1 | TRBV2 | CASKRGGDTEAFF | TGTGCCAGCAAGAGAGGGGGGGACACTGAAGCTTTCTTT
many | - | TRBJ1-6 | TRBV6-6 | CASSYGRDSPLHF | TGTGCCAGCAGTTACGGTCGGGATTCACCCCTCCACTTT
many | TRBD2 | TRBJ2-1 | TRBV11-3 | CASSLDLAGGPNNEQFF | TGTGCCAGCAGCTTAGACCTAGCGGGAGGGCCAAACAATGAGCAGTTCTTC
many | TRBD1 | TRBJ2-7 | TRBV28 | CASIRPGGHYEQYF | TGTGCCAGCATCCGGCCAGGGGGACACTACGAGCAGTACTTC
- | TRBD1 | TRBJ1-5 | TRBV10-3 | CAISRGSLDQPQHF | TGTGCCATCAGCAGGGGGTCTCTCGATCAGCCCCAGCATTTT
- | TRBD2 | TRBJ2-2 | TRBV7-2 | CASTQSSGRGDTGELFF | TGTGCCAGCACTCAGTCTAGCGGGAGGGGTGACACCGGGGAGCTGTTTTTT
few | - | TRBJ2-3 | TRBV20-1 | CSARHHDKGPDTQYF | TGCAGTGCTAGACACCACGATAAAGGGCCGGATACGCAGTATTTT
many | - | TRBJ2-2 | TRBV20-1 | CSARNTRAGGELFF | TGCAGTGCTAGAAATACTAGGGCAGGCGGGGAGCTGTTTTTT
many | - | TRBJ2-1 | TRBV18 | CASSPLRAPSYNEQFF | TGTGCCAGCTCACCACTCAGGGCCCCCTCCTACAATGAGCAGTTCTTC
- | - | TRBJ1-4 | TRBV27 | CASSSGLDNEKLFF | TGTGCCAGCAGCTCAGGGTTGGACAATGAAAAACTGTTTTTT
many | TRBD2 | TRBJ2-3 | TRBV29-1 | CSVDSSGDTDTQYF | TGCAGCGTTGATTCTAGCGGGGACACAGATACGCAGTATTTT
- | TRBD2 | TRBJ2-7 | TRBV15 | CATSLAGISGIPPYEQYF | TGTGCCACCAGCCTGGCAGGGATTAGCGGGATTCCCCCCTACGAGCAGTACTTC
many | TRBD1 | TRBJ2-2 | TRBV6-1 | CASSSSRQGTNTGELFF | TGTGCCAGCAGTTCTTCTCGACAGGGGACGAACACCGGGGAGCTGTTTTTT
few | TRBD1 | TRBJ2-7 | TRBV5-4 | CASSSGTGGVYEQYF | TGTGCCAGCAGCAGTGGGACAGGGGGCGTCTACGAGCAGTACTTC
many | - | TRBJ1-5 | TRBV18 | CASSPLDGNQPQHF | TGTGCCAGCTCACCCCTCGACGGGAATCAGCCCCAGCATTTT
- | - | TRBJ1-5 | TRBV6-1 | CASSTGLGNQPQHF | TGTGCCAGCAGTACAGGGTTGGGCAATCAGCCCCAGCATTTT
few | - | TRBJ2-7 | TRBV4-1 | CASSQNSNYEQYF | TGCGCCAGCAGCCAAAACTCGAACTACGAGCAGTACTTC
- | - | TRBJ2-1 | TRBV10-3 | CAISESPSPNEQFF | TGTGCCATCAGTGAGTCCCCTAGCCCTAATGAGCAGTTCTTC
- | TRBD1 | TRBJ2-6 | TRBV2 | CASSGQGTGANVLTF | TGTGCCAGCAGTGGACAGGGTACTGGGGCCAACGTCCTGACTTTC
many | - | TRBJ2-2 | TRBV20-1 | CSASGRSTGELFF | TGCAGTGCTAGTGGCAGGTCCACCGGGGAGCTGTTTTTT
- | - | TRBJ2-2 | TRBV12-3/TRBV12-4 | CASSQRRFTGELFF | TGTGCCAGCAGTCAACGCAGATTCACCGGGGAGCTGTTTTTT
- | TRBD1 | TRBJ1-5 | TRBV20-1 | CSAGGQGGGQPQHF | TGCAGTGCTGGCGGACAGGGGGGGGGACAGCCCCAGCATTTT
few | - | TRBJ1-5 | TRBV28 | CASSLRLSARGGQPQHF | TGTGCCAGCAGTTTAAGGTTGTCGGCCAGGGGAGGGCAGCCCCAGCATTTT
many | - | TRBJ2-1 | TRBV28 | CATEGRGNEQFF | TGTGCCACTGAGGGCAGGGGCAATGAGCAGTTCTTC
many | - | TRBJ2-2 | TRBV7-9 | CASSFQVTNTGELFF | TGTGCCAGCAGCTTTCAGGTTACGAACACCGGGGAGCTGTTTTTT
- | TRBD1 | TRBJ2-3 | TRBV4-2 | CASSQEQGADTQYF | TGTGCCAGCAGCCAAGAGCAGGGGGCAGATACGCAGTATTTT
few | - | TRBJ1-1 | TRBV5-1 | CASSLEGTMNTEAFF | TGCGCCAGCAGCTTGGAGGGGACCATGAACACTGAAGCTTTCTTT
- | - | TRBJ1-2 | TRBV20-1 | CSASRGRGYGYTF | TGCAGTGCTAGTAGGGGTAGGGGCTATGGCTACACCTTC
few | TRBD1 | TRBJ1-4 | TRBV2 | CASSKDRREEKLFF | TGTGCCAGCAGTAAGGACAGGCGGGAGGAAAAACTGTTTTTT